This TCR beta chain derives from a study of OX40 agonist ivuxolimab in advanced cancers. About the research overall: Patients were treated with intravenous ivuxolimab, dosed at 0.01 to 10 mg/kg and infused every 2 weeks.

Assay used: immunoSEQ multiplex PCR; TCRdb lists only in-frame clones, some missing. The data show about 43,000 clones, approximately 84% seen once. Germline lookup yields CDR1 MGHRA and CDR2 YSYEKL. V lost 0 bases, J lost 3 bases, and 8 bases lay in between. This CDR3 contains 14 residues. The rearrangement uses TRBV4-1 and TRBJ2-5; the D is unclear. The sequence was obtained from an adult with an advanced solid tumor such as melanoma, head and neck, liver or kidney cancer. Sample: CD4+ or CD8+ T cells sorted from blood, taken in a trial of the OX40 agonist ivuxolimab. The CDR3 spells CASSQDRGEETQYF. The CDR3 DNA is TGCGCCAGCAGCCAAGATCGTGGAGAAGAGACCCAGTACTTC.